Below are 24 T cell receptor beta chains sequenced from a single sample in a study of T cells after yellow fever vaccination. Each CDR3 protein gets one entry after TCRdb re-called the 5' RACE reads with MiXCR. The sample consists of 250,000 or so distinct CDR3 sequences, roughly 6.8% of them appearing once. The source material was CD4+ T cells sorted from PBMCs, sampled on the day of the yellow fever booster vaccination. These receptors came from a man aged 25 to 40 who received the YFV17D yellow fever vaccine.

This chain uses TRBV5-1 with TRBJ1-2; tentatively, D is TRBD1 (5 bases). The CDR3 has 13 amino acids. Trimming removed 0 bases at V and 14 bases at J, with 17 bases between. The V gene's germline CDR1 is SGHRS and CDR2 YFSETQ. The CDR3 sequence is CASSLEPGDGVTF. In DNA, the CDR3 is TGCGCCAGCAGCTTGGAACCCGGGGACGGGGTAACCTTC.

This clonotype was counted many times. The V gene is TRBV12-3 or TRBV12-4, the J gene TRBJ2-2; D uncertain. Trimming shortened V by 3 bases and J by 1 base, and 9 bases separated the two germline ends. CDR3 length equals 15 residues. CDR3 nucleotide sequence: TGTGCCAGCAGTTTTAACGGTTTGAACACCGGGGAGCTGTTTTTT. Its translation is CASSFNGLNTGELFF.

A few counts support this clonotype. This rearrangement joins TRBV20-1 to TRBJ2-1; 10 bases are a match to TRBD2. Trimming at V came to 0 bases and at J to 1 base, leaving 3 bases not matched to a gene. This CDR3 comprises 16 residues. Germline lookup yields CDR1 DFQATT and CDR2 SNEGSKA (reference sequence). CDR3 DNA sequence: TGCAGTGCTAGAGAGGCACTAGCGGGGTCCTACAATGAGCAGTTCTTC. Translated: CSAREALAGSYNEQFF.

This clonotype was observed a few times. The chain uses TRBV5-1 and TRBJ1-1; D is uncertain. Between the trimmed V and J ends, which lost 1 base and 1 base, there was a span of 11 bases. CDR1 and CDR2 (germline): SGHRS, YFSETQ. The CDR3 covers 15 residues. For the CDR3, the DNA is TGCGCCAGCAGCTTGTTTGGACCTTCGAACACTGAAGCTTTCTTT. Translated: CASSLFGPSNTEAFF.

This clonotype was counted ten times or more. The CDR3 bases are TGCGCCAGCAGCTTCTCTAGCTCCTACAATGAGCAGTTCTTC. Its translation: CASSFSSSYNEQFF. V is TRBV5-1 and J is TRBJ2-1; D is uncertain. The V end lost 2 bases, the J end lost 0 bases, and 6 bases lay between the germline ends. The CDR3 is 14 amino acids. CDR1 and CDR2 from the germline V gene are SGHRS and YFSETQ.

This clonotype was seen many times. The rearrangement links TRBV7-2 to TRBJ2-5, with D uncertain. This CDR3 is built from 12 residues. CDR1 is SGHTA, CDR2 FQGNSA, per germline. V was clipped by 3 bases and J by 9 bases, with 11 bases between them. This chain's CDR3 is CASSLNPPSQYF. The CDR3 DNA reads TGTGCCAGCAGCTTGAACCCCCCATCCCAGTACTTC. Looking up the rest from reference TRBV7-2 and TRBJ2-5 gives the full variable domain: GAGVSQSPSNKVTEKGKDVELRCDPISGHTALYWYRQSLGQGLEFLIYFQGNSAPDKSGLPSDRFSAERTGGSVSTLTIQRTQQEDSAVYLCASSLNPPSQYFGPGTRLLVL.

This clonotype was observed a handful of times. CDR3 in amino acids: CASSLGAARRYEKLFF. CDR3 in DNA: TGTGCCAGCAGCTTAGGGGCGGCAAGGCGGTATGAAAAACTGTTTTTT. V and J are TRBV7-9 and TRBJ1-4; D not resolved. The germline gives CDR1 SEHNR, CDR2 FQNEAQ (reference sequence). The CDR3 extends over 16 amino acids. Trimming pared 1 base from V and 6 bases from J, leaving 15 bases between.

The V call is TRBV20-1, the J call TRBJ2-1; D call uncertain. CDR3 length: 14 amino acids. V shed 8 bases and J shed 12 bases, with 26 bases lying between them. Germline loops: CDR1 DFQATT, CDR2 SNEGSKA (reference sequence). The CDR3 region is CSPKETGRGEGQFF. In DNA, the CDR3 is TGCAGTCCAAAAGAGACCGGAAGAGGCGAAGGGCAGTTCTTC.

This clonotype was counted between two and nine times. The chain uses TRBV20-1 and TRBJ2-7; D ambiguous. CDR1 is DFQATT and CDR2 is SNEGSKA in the germline V gene (reference sequence). The V gene lost 7 bases and the J gene lost 3 bases, with 16 bases spanning the gap. This CDR3 contains 13 residues. For the CDR3, the DNA is TGCAGTGTCTCGGACCCGAGTCGCTACGAGCAGTACTTC. Amino acids: CSVSDPSRYEQYF.

This clonotype has a handful of counts. The V gene is TRBV28, the J gene TRBJ2-7, with D perhaps TRBD1 or TRBD2 (5 bases each). V was trimmed by 6 bases and J by 2 bases, leaving 8 bases between them. Germline CDR1 is MDHEN and CDR2 is SYDVKM. CDR3 length: 12 residues. CDR3 region: CASSRDAYEQYF. DNA for the CDR3: TGTGCCAGCAGCCGGGACGCCTACGAGCAGTACTTC.

This chain uses TRBV20-1 with TRBJ2-5; weak D call: TRBD1 (5 bases). CDR3 length equals 15 residues. Germline V gives CDR1 DFQATT, CDR2 SNEGSKA (reference sequence). V lost 0 bases and J 5 bases, leaving 16 bases between the germline ends. The DNA of the CDR3 is TGCAGTGCTAGAGATCCCCAGGGATTATGGGAGACCCAGTACTTC. It specifies CSARDPQGLWETQYF.

This clonotype came up many times. This chain joins TRBV7-6 and TRBJ2-3; 9 nucleotides agree with TRBD2. The CDR3 has 16 amino acids. V gave up 3 bases and J gave up 3 bases; unmatched junction bases: 7. The germline CDR1 and CDR2 sequences are SGHVS and FNYEAQ. The CDR3, as DNA: TGTGCCAGCAGCTTTCTAGCGGGATCTATTACAGATACGCAGTATTTT. Translation: CASSFLAGSITDTQYF.

This clonotype was seen repeatedly, ten times or more. The CDR3 DNA sequence: TGTGCCAGCAGCTTAGCGCCTAGCGGGACCTACGAGCAGTACTTC. This codes for CASSLAPSGTYEQYF. V usage is TRBV7-2 and J usage is TRBJ2-7, with 9 bases that match TRBD2. This CDR3 spans 15 amino acids. J lost 2 bases, V lost 0 bases, and 2 bases had no gene match. Germline CDR1 and CDR2: SGHTA and FQGNSA. The full variable domain, with the rest looked up from reference TRBV7-2 and TRBJ2-7, is GAGVSQSPSNKVTEKGKDVELRCDPISGHTALYWYRQSLGQGLEFLIYFQGNSAPDKSGLPSDRFSAERTGGSVSTLTIQRTQQEDSAVYLCASSLAPSGTYEQYFGPGTRLTVT.

At least ten counts were recorded for this clonotype. The rearrangement uses TRBV12-3 or TRBV12-4 and TRBJ2-7, with D possibly being TRBD2 (5 bases). There are 11 residues in the CDR3. With 6 bases removed from V and 8 bases from J, the gap between germline ends came to 11 bases. The CDR3 nucleotides read TGTGCCAGCAGCCCCGGGAACAAGCAGTACTTC. This translates into CASSPGNKQYF.

There are many counts of this clonotype. The chain is built from TRBV6-2 or TRBV6-3 and TRBJ2-3; 8 bases are a match to TRBD1. This CDR3 region has 14 residues. V trimming: 7 bases; J trimming: 3 bases; junction bases outside the gene matches: 6. Germline V lookup: CDR1 MNHEY, CDR2 SVGEGT. CDR3 loop: CASTNRGKTDTQYF. The CDR3 DNA reads TGTGCCAGCACCAACAGGGGGAAGACAGATACGCAGTATTTT.

This clonotype was seen many times. The chain has TRBV20-1 and TRBJ1-5; D possibly corresponds to TRBD1 (5 bases). Germline lookup yields CDR1 DFQATT and CDR2 SNEGSKA (reference sequence). V dropped 0 bases and J dropped 2 bases, with 17 bases sitting between them. The CDR3 contains 17 residues. CDR3 in amino acids: CSARDREQGTGNQPQHF. CDR3 bases: TGCAGTGCTAGAGATCGGGAGCAGGGAACGGGCAATCAGCCCCAGCATTTT.

This clonotype was picked up a small number of times. V gene TRBV5-1 combines with J gene TRBJ2-3; a possible D gene is TRBD1 (5 bases). Germline lookup yields CDR1 SGHRS and CDR2 YFSETQ. The CDR3 is made up of 14 amino acids. Trimming pared 6 bases from V and 2 bases from J, leaving 13 bases between. The CDR3 is CASKTASLTDTQYF. The CDR3 nucleotides read TGCGCCAGCAAGACAGCCTCTCTCACAGATACGCAGTATTTT.

This clonotype was found many times. The chain carries TRBV7-8 and TRBJ2-3; D is unclear. Germline V gene data show CDR1 as SGHVS and CDR2 as FQNEAQ. This CDR3 contains 13 residues. Trimming pared 0 bases from V and 6 bases from J, leaving 7 bases between. The CDR3 loop is CASSLARLDTQYF. CDR3 coding DNA: TGTGCCAGCAGCTTAGCTCGCTTGGATACGCAGTATTTT.

The table lists this clonotype with many counts. The V call is TRBV12-3 or TRBV12-4, the J call TRBJ2-3, with 10 bases lining up with TRBD1. The CDR3 covers 14 residues. V gave up 9 bases and J gave up 5 bases; unmatched junction bases: 8. CDR3 amino acids: CARPGQGLEDTQYF. DNA for the CDR3: TGTGCCAGACCGGGACAGGGGTTGGAAGATACGCAGTATTTT.

This clonotype was counted between two and nine times. A much larger clone differs by one base, so this may be a read error. The chain is built from TRBV20-1 and TRBJ2-7; 11 bases line up with TRBD2. J gave up 1 base and V 3 bases, and 2 bases lay outside the gene matches. In germline, CDR1 is DFQATT, CDR2 SNEGSKA (reference sequence). This CDR3 region has 14 residues. The CDR3 protein is CSASGLAGSYEQYF. Here the CDR3 DNA reads TGCAGTGCTAGTGGACTAGCGGGTTCCTACGAGCAGTACTTC.

V is TRBV24-1 and J is TRBJ2-5, with no clear D. The CDR3 is 13 residues long. Per germline, CDR1 KGHDR and CDR2 SFDVKD. The V and J ends lost 6 bases and 0 bases respectively, with 7 bases between them. This CDR3 reads CATSPEYQETQYF. In nucleotides, the CDR3 is TGTGCCACCAGTCCAGAGTACCAAGAGACCCAGTACTTC.

This clonotype was counted many times. This sequence joins TRBV5-1 and TRBJ2-1; the D call may be TRBD1 or TRBD2 (6 bases each). Germline values: CDR1 SGHRS, CDR2 YFSETQ. Deletions cut 4 bases from V and 3 bases from J, with 14 bases between. The CDR3 length is 15 residues. The CDR3 region has the DNA TGCGCCAGCAGCCCACCGGGGGCAGTCTACAATGAGCAGTTCTTC. This codes for CASSPPGAVYNEQFF.

The sample holds a few counts of this clonotype. The chain's CDR3 is CASSPRGAGGRETQYF. Written as DNA, the CDR3 is TGTGCCAGCAGCCCAAGGGGAGCGGGGGGGCGGGAGACCCAGTACTTC. The rearrangement joins TRBV9 to TRBJ2-5; 10 bases line up with TRBD2. The junction had 11 bases not matched to a gene; V was cut back by 4 bases and J by 5 bases. The CDR3 is 16 residues long. Germline V gives CDR1 SGDLS, CDR2 YYNGEE.

This clonotype was found a few times. The V gene is TRBV25-1, the J gene TRBJ1-5, with D possibly matching TRBD1 (5 bases). The V gene lost 4 bases and the J gene lost 4 bases, with 11 bases spanning the gap. CDR3 size: 14 residues. Germline-derived CDR1 and CDR2 are MGHDK and SYGVNS. CDR3 sequence (DNA): TGTGCCAGCAGTGTTGGCAGGGTTAATCAGCCCCAGCATTTT. Translating it yields CASSVGRVNQPQHF. The variable domain in full, with the rest retrieved from reference TRBV25-1 and TRBJ1-5, is EADIYQTPRYLVIGTGKKITLECSQTMGHDKMYWYQQDPGMELHLIHYSYGVNSTEKGDLSSESTVSRIRTEHFPLTLESARPSHTSQYLCASSVGRVNQPQHFGDGTRLSIL.